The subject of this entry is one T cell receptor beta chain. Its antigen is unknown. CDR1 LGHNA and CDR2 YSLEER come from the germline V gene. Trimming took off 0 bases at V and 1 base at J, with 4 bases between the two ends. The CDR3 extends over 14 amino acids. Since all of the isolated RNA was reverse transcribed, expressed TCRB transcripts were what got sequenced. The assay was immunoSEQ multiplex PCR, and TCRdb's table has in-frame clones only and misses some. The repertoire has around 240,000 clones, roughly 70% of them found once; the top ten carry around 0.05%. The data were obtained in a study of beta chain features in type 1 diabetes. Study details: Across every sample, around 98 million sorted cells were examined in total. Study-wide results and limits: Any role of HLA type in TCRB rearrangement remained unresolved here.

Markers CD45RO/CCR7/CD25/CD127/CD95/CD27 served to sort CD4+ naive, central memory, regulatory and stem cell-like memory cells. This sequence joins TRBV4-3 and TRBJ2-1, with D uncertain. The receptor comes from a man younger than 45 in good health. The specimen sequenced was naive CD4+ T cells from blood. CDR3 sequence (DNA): TGCGCCAGCAGCCAAGACTATTCCTACAATGAGCAGTTCTTC. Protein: CASSQDYSYNEQFF.